These 2 T cell receptor beta chains originate from one sample sequenced in a study of cytomegalovirus exposure and HLA in healthy donors. 13 Jbeta primers and 60 Vbeta primers were used for the PCR. The assay was immunoSEQ multiplex PCR, and TCRdb's table has in-frame clones only and misses some. The sample has approximately 110,000 clones, and its top ten clones hold 3.7%. The sequencing sample was made of PBMCs. The receptors originated from a man aged 25 to 45 in good health and CMV-seronegative.

The chain uses TRBV5-1 and TRBJ2-5, with 9 bases aligning to TRBD2. Losses at the gene ends were 0 bases for V and 4 bases for J; bases not matched to a gene: 4. The CDR3 extends over 15 amino acids. CDR1 is SGHRS and CDR2 is YFSETQ in the germline V gene. As DNA, the CDR3 is TGCGCCAGCAGCTTGGGGTCAGCGGGGGGAGAGACCCAGTACTTC. It codes for CASSLGSAGGETQYF.

The rearrangement links TRBV5-1 to TRBJ1-3, with D unclear. Germline V gene data show CDR1 as SGHRS and CDR2 as YFSETQ. The CDR3 contains 14 residues. With 5 bases removed from V and 0 bases from J, the gap between germline ends came to 9 bases. The CDR3 protein is CASRPSSSGNTIYF. The CDR3 DNA is TGCGCCAGCAGGCCATCTAGCTCTGGAAACACCATATATTTT.